This T cell receptor (beta chain) was recovered during a study of cytomegalovirus exposure and HLA in healthy donors. Study overall: Samples from HLA-typed donors yielded approximately 80 million unique TCRs in an early data release. Study-wide findings and caveats: Analysis performed later showed TCR beta chains linked to HLA being more clonally expanded than equally common others. Listed as cytomegalovirus-associated were over 150 TCR beta chains. TCR beta sequences reportedly predicted most subjects' HLA-A and HLA-B alleles accurately.

PCR involved 60 Vbeta and 13 Jbeta primers. Produced via immunoSEQ multiplex PCR; TCRdb's table is partial and in-frame only. The sample holds some 97,000 clones, roughly 83% seen once. Germline V gene lookup returns CDR1 LNHDA and CDR2 SQIVND (reference sequence). The J segment lost 9 bases and the V segment lost 5 bases, leaving 10 bases of the junction unmatched. This CDR3 is built from 15 residues. As regards this clone: Its antigen is not identified.

The TCR was taken from a female donor in good health and CMV-seropositive. The rearrangement joins TRBV19 to TRBJ2-1, with 10 bases fitting TRBD2. The sequenced sample was PBMCs. The CDR3 spells CASSAEGLAATEQFF. The DNA of the CDR3 is TGTGCCAGTAGTGCCGAAGGACTAGCGGCTACTGAGCAGTTCTTC.